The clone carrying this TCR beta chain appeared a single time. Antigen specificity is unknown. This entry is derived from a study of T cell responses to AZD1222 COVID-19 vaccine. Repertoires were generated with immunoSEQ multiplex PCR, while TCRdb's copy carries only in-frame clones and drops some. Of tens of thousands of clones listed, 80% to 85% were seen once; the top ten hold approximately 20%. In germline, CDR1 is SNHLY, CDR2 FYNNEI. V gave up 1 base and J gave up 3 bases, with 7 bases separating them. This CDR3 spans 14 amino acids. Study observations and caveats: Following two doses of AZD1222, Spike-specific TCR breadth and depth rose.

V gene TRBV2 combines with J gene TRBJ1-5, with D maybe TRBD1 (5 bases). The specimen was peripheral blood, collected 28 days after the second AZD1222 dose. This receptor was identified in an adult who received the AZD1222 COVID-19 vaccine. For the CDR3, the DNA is TGTGCCAGCAGTGAAGTAGGGGCCAATCAGCCCCAGCATTTT. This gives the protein CASSEVGANQPQHF. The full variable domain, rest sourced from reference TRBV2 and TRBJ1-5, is EPEVTQTPSHQVTQMGQEVILRCVPISNHLYFYWYRQILGQKVEFLVSFYNNEISEKSEIFDDQFSVERPDGSNFTLKIRSTKLEDSAMYFCASSEVGANQPQHFGDGTRLSIL.